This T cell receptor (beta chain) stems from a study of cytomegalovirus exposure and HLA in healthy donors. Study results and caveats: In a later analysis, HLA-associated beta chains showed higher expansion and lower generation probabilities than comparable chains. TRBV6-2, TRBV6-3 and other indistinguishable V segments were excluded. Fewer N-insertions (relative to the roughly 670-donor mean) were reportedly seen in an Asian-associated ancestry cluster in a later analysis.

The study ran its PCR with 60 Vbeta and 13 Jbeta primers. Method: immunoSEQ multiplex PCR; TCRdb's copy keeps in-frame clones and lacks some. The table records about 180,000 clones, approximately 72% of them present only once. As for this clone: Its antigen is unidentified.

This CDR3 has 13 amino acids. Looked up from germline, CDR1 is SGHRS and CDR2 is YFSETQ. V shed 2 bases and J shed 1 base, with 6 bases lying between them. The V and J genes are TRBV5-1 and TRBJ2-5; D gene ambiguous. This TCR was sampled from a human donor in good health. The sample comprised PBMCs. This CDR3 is CASSLATQETQYF. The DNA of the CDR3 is TGCGCCAGCAGCTTAGCGACCCAAGAGACCCAGTACTTC.